This TCR beta chain was sequenced in a study of shared clonotypes between healthy human individuals (dated by TCRdb to the early 2020s). The study in broad terms: The cohort comprised a couple of women and a few men aged 18 to 49 years. Per donor, three plates each were used for CD4 naive and CD4 memory, two for CD8 naive, and one for CD8 memory. Blood TCR repertoires of roughly five healthy adults were deeply sequenced to estimate repertoire size and the extent of clonotype sharing between individuals. To increase sequencing depth and limit assay-specific biases, TCR repertoire library preparation and sequencing were carried out by different laboratories using diverse techniques. Leukapheresis yielded between about 0.9 and 8.9 billion PBMCs per donor.

Paper-wide results and their limitations: Higher generation probabilities were observed for clonotypes shared by all four sorted-subset donors than for non-shared clonotypes. Larger estimated clonotype richness was generally found for naive subsets than for memory subsets. Sampling was restricted to blood, and TCR repertoires in tissue are likely to differ from TCR repertoires in blood. Pairwise subsampling indicated that sequencing depth was expected to affect the degree of clonotype sharing among donors. About 5% of naive CD4, around 4% of naive CD8, 2% to 2.5% of memory CD4, and about 0.4% of memory CD8 clonotypes were shared across four donors. Even with the large sequencing depth, rarefaction of the sorted-subset datasets indicated that sequencing was incomplete. The genetic and exposure-history diversity represented was limited by the small number of donors.

Inclusive of the bounding cysteine and phenylalanine, the CDR3 is 19 residues long. The entry retains the CDR3 DNA only, 57 bases that are in frame from base 1. CDR1 LNHDA and CDR2 SQIVND are derived from the germline V gene (reference sequence). The trim is 2 bases for V and 3 bases for J, with a gap of 20 bases between the germline ends. TCR CDR3 regions were amplified from genomic DNA by multiplex PCR using the deep immunoSEQ assay. For each cell subset, the extracted genomic DNA was distributed evenly across all wells of several immunoSEQ 96-well plates, and each plate served as one replicate. For sorted subsets, approximately 0.2 ug of genomic DNA, equivalent to around 31,000 T cell genomes, went into each replicate PCR. The purified libraries were quantified using a Qubit 3.0 fluorometer, sized with a Bioanalyzer 2100, and then quantified again using the KAPA Library Quantification kit. Each immunoSEQ 96-well plate was sequenced on its own single-read 150-cycle Illumina NextSeq 550 flow cell. On the authors' methods: The immunoSEQ output contained only junctional sequences without quality scores, so filtering could not match that applied to full-length reads. To assign V/J genes and CDR3, sequences were annotated against IMGT germline references using PyIR, a Python wrapper for IgBLAST v1.9. Any read was removed if the V/J assignment was weak (E-value above 1e-6), the CDR3 was missing, or the read contained stop codons, out-of-frame junctions, or ambiguous translated residues. A V3J clonotype was defined by an identical inferred V gene, J gene, and CDR3 amino acid sequence. Percentage overlap between repertoires was calculated by dividing the number of shared unique clonotypes by the size of the smaller repertoire. RTK rarefaction, the Chao1 estimator, and Recon v2.1 estimates of unobserved clonotypes were used to assess repertoire richness. For all TCRbeta clonotypes obtained by the gDNA method from a few donors, generation probabilities were computed with OLGA. In its TCRdb copy, this immuneACCESS table keeps in-frame sequences only and misses some clones. Where compared with another copy, unresolved V genes explain less than half of these, and the others have no known cause. The V and J calls and clone size come from that table; D and trimming were worked out from the DNA. The sample data list 2 million to 2.5 million clones, and 85% to 95% of these were observed just once. About 0.41% of the sample is held by the ten biggest clonotypes.

In the case of this clone: Its target antigen remains unknown. Base-call qualities are not available, and no considerably larger clone is one nucleotide away.

The donors were healthy, HIV-negative adults with no recently reported acute infections or vaccinations. Every donor was a Caucasian adult residing in Nashville, Tennessee, USA. CD4+ T cells were enriched through magnetic negative selection, after which naive cells were positively selected on CD45RA and the remaining negative fraction served as the memory subset. After blood collection by leukapheresis, PBMCs were isolated using Ficoll-Histopaque density gradient centrifugation and then cryopreserved in the vapor phase of liquid nitrogen. Analytical flow cytometry was used to check the purity and quantity of each magnetically sorted T cell population. From each sorted fraction, genomic DNA was isolated and quantified by UV absorbance on a Nanodrop 2000c.

The sample consisted of naive CD4+ T cells from PBMCs. The sample's cell subset or site label is to be understood as: CD45RA+ positively selected. This TCR came from a man between 18 and 29 years old in good health. Some clones in this sample may be carry-over from other donors' samples. Recombination joined TRBV19 with TRBJ2-6; D gene: possibly TRBD2, on 7 matching bases. CDR3 protein: CASSIRGALRRNGANVLTF. The DNA sequence is TGTGCCAGTAGTATACGGGGGGCCCTACGTAGGAATGGGGCCAACGTCCTGACTTTC. Here the CDR3 is joined to the reference TRBV19 and TRBJ2-6 genes, and the full variable domain is: DGGITQSPKYLFRKEGQNVTLSCEQNLNHDAMYWYRQDPGQGLRLIYYSQIVNDFQKGDIAEGYSVSREKKESFPLTVTSAQKNPTAFYLCASSIRGALRRNGANVLTFGAGSRLTVL.